This TCR beta chain was documented in a study of naive and memory T cell subsets. Notes on the study in general: Over 90% of naive TCR sequences appeared only once, unlike memory subsets.

This clonotype was counted a few times. The antigen is undetermined. An equimolar mix of two oligonucleotides served as the beta constant-region primer for TRBC1 and TRBC2. One entry per CDR3 protein results from TCRdb running MiXCR on the UMI-ligation and nested PCR reads. The sample has about 85,000 distinct CDR3 sequences; about an eighth are singletons. Cells stained for CD3, CD4, CD8, CD45RA and CD27 were sorted into four subsets. The sequencing sample was made of central memory CD4+ T cells from blood. The clonotype comes from a human donor in good health.

The CDR3 region is CAVPTGDYNSPLHF. The CDR3 DNA sequence: TGTGCTGTCCCCACAGGAGATTATAATTCACCCCTCCACTTT. The chain couples TRBV12-5 to TRBJ1-6; a possible D gene is TRBD1 (5 bases). The CDR3 is 14 amino acids. The V and J ends lost 11 bases and 4 bases respectively, with 15 bases between them. Germline values: CDR1 LGHNT, CDR2 FRNRAP. The full variable domain, in which reference TRBV12-5 and TRBJ1-6 provide the parts outside the CDR3, is DARVTQTPRHKVTEMGQEVTMRCQPILGHNTVFWYRQTMMQGLELLAYFRNRAPLDDSGMPKDRFSAEMPDATLATLKIQPSEPRDSAVYFCAVPTGDYNSPLHFGNGTRLTVT.